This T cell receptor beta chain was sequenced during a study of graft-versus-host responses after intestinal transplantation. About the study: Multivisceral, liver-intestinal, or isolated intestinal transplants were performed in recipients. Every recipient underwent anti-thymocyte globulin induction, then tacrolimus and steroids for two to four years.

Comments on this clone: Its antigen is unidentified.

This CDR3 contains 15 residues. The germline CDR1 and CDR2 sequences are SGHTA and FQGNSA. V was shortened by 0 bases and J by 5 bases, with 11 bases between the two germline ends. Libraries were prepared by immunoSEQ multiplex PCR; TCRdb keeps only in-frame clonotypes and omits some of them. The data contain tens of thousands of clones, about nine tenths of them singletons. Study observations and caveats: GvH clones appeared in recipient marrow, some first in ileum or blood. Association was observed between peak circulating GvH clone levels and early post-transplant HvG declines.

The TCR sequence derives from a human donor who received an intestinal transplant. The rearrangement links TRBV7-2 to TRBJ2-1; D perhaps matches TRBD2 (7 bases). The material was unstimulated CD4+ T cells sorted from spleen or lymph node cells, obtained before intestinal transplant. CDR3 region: CASSLARGPNNEQFF. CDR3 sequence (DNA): TGTGCCAGCAGCTTAGCGCGGGGGCCAAACAATGAGCAGTTCTTC.